The 21 T cell receptor beta chains below were found in one sample sequenced in a study of cytotoxic CD8 clonotypes in ibrutinib-treated CLL. Sequencing was performed with immunoSEQ multiplex PCR; in TCRdb, only in-frame clones are kept and a portion is missing. The sample lists just over 45,000 clones, 69% occurring once. The specimen comprised PBMCs, sampled after 12 months of ibrutinib treatment. The receptor set was obtained from a human donor with chronic lymphocytic leukemia.

The CDR3 spells CASSSGLAGGQGETQYF. In DNA form, the CDR3 reads TGTGCCAGCAGCTCGGGACTAGCGGGGGGGCAGGGAGAGACCCAGTACTTC. The V gene is TRBV7-2, the J gene TRBJ2-5; 16 bases are a match to TRBD2. Germline CDR1 SGHTA, CDR2 FQGNSA. The CDR3 sequence is 17 residues long. Trimming at V came to 4 bases and at J to 4 bases, leaving 6 bases not matched to a gene.

The sample holds one count of this clone. In DNA form, the CDR3 reads TGTGCCAGCAGCTCAGTTTCCAATACAGATACGCAGTATTTT. The encoded protein is CASSSVSNTDTQYF. The chain has TRBV7-3 and TRBJ2-3; D unresolved. V lost 4 bases and J 3 bases, leaving 11 bases between the germline ends. The CDR3 is made up of 14 amino acids. Germline CDR1 is SGHTA and CDR2 is FQGTGA.

This chain joins TRBV10-3 and TRBJ1-2, with 7 bases aligning to TRBD1. CDR1 and CDR2 (germline): ENHRY, SYGVKD. The CDR3 has 14 amino acids. V shed 10 bases and J 1 base; nucleotides not matched to a gene: 9. CDR3 protein: CATARTGDNYGYTF. The CDR3 nucleotides read TGTGCCACAGCCAGGACAGGTGATAACTATGGCTACACCTTC.

The chain carries TRBV4-2 and TRBJ2-7, with a tentative D call TRBD1 (5 bases). Germline V CDR1 and CDR2: LGHNA, YNFKEQ. This CDR3 region has 14 residues. V was pared by 0 bases and J by 7 bases, with 13 bases between. The CDR3 nucleotides read TGTGCCAGCAGCCAAGATTGGGCAGGGCGGGAGCAGTACTTC. This sequence encodes CASSQDWAGREQYF.

The chain employs TRBV11-1 and TRBJ1-1; 8 bases map to TRBD1. Looked up from germline, CDR1 is SGHAT and CDR2 is FQDESV (reference sequence). The CDR3 is made up of 15 amino acids. The ends lost 4 bases at V and 4 bases at J; junction bases unmatched: 8. DNA for the CDR3: TGTGCCAGCAGCTCGTACAGGGGGAGAATCACTGAAGCTTTCTTT. It codes for CASSSYRGRITEAFF.

This clone appeared a few times. The CDR3, as DNA: TGTGCCAGCAGCTTGACCGCTGGGGGGTTTGGCTACACCTTC. Its protein is CASSLTAGGFGYTF. The chain has TRBV5-5 and TRBJ1-2, with TRBD1 as a possible D gene (5 bases). Between the trimmed V and J ends, which lost 1 base and 7 bases, there was a span of 14 bases. The CDR3 covers 14 residues. Germline assignment: CDR1 SGHKS and CDR2 YYEKEE (reference sequence).

The J gene is TRBJ1-2, the V gene TRBV6-5, with TRBD1 matching over 7 bases. The germline CDR1 and CDR2 sequences are MNHEY and SVGAGI. The CDR3 runs to 14 residues. V lost 7 bases and J lost 4; bases outside the gene matches: 9. The CDR3 region has the DNA TGTGCCAGCACAAGACGGACAGGAGGCTATGGCTACACCTTC. Translation gives CASTRRTGGYGYTF.

The sample holds a few counts of this clone. The chain carries TRBV2 and TRBJ1-5; D uncertain. The germline V gene encodes CDR1 SNHLY and CDR2 FYNNEI. Trimming took 4 bases from V and 2 from J, leaving 6 bases between them. CDR3 length: 13 amino acids. CDR3 sequence: CASSVWGNQPQHF. As DNA, the CDR3 is TGTGCCAGCAGTGTGTGGGGCAATCAGCCCCAGCATTTT.

The chain couples TRBV18 to TRBJ1-2; 7 positions match TRBD1. The CDR3 consists of 15 residues. The V and J ends lost 3 bases and 4 bases, in that order; junction bases with no gene match: 8. Germline CDR1 and CDR2: KGHSH and LQKENI. The CDR3 sequence: CASSPATGWGYGYTF. The CDR3 DNA is TGTGCCAGCTCACCCGCGACAGGGTGGGGCTATGGCTACACCTTC. Variable domain in full (rest from reference TRBV18 and TRBJ1-2): NAGVMQNPRHLVRRRGQEARLRCSPMKGHSHVYWYRQLPEEGLKFMVYLQKENIIDESGMPKERFSAEFPKEGPSILRIQQVVRGDSAAYFCASSPATGWGYGYTFGSGTRLTVV.

The chain recombines TRBV28 with TRBJ1-1; the D gene is possibly TRBD1 (6 bases). V lost 6 bases and J 5 bases, leaving 13 bases between the germline ends. Per germline, CDR1 MDHEN and CDR2 SYDVKM. This CDR3 is built from 13 residues. CDR3 in amino acids: CASRRVTGTEAFF. The CDR3, as DNA: TGTGCCAGCAGGCGGGTGACAGGAACTGAAGCTTTCTTT.

The chain combines TRBV5-1 with TRBJ2-5; 7 nucleotides agree with TRBD1. The CDR3 consists of 13 residues. Germline lookup yields CDR1 SGHRS and CDR2 YFSETQ. The V and J ends lost 4 bases and 5 bases, in that order; junction bases with no gene match: 5. CDR3 in amino acids: CASSGNRGETQYF. The DNA of the CDR3 is TGCGCCAGCAGCGGAAACAGGGGTGAGACCCAGTACTTC.

The chain employs TRBV27 and TRBJ1-3; D remains unclear. Trimming left V 5 bases short and J 0 bases short, with 17 bases between. The germline CDR1 and CDR2 sequences are MNHEY and SMNVEV (reference sequence). This CDR3 region has 17 residues. The CDR3 nucleotides read TGTGCCAGCAGTCCAATTGCCGGACCGAGCTCTGGAAACACCATATATTTT. The encoded protein is CASSPIAGPSSGNTIYF.

The chain joins TRBV10-3 to TRBJ2-6, with 10 nucleotides matching TRBD1. This CDR3 has 16 amino acids. Germline-derived CDR1 and CDR2 are ENHRY and SYGVKD. Trimming at V came to 10 bases and at J to 0 bases, leaving 6 bases not matched to a gene. The CDR3 DNA follows: TGTGCCACCTCGGGACAGGGGACCTCTGGGGCCAACGTCCTGACTTTC. Its protein product is CATSGQGTSGANVLTF.

The rearrangement uses TRBV10-3 and TRBJ2-7; 9 bases agree with TRBD2. V was clipped by 4 bases and J by 0 bases; unmatched bases: 4. The CDR3 sequence is 15 residues long. Germline V CDR1 and CDR2: ENHRY, SYGVKD. CDR3 nucleotides: TGTGCCATCAGTGTAGCGGGGGTAAGCTCCTACGAGCAGTACTTC. Residues: CAISVAGVSSYEQYF.

The chain uses TRBV5-1 and TRBJ2-3; TRBD1 agrees at 7 bases. The CDR3 is 15 amino acids. V dropped 2 bases and J dropped 5; count of bases not matched to a gene: 8. The V gene's germline CDR1 is SGHRS and CDR2 YFSETQ. The CDR3 nucleotides read TGCGCCAGCAGCTTTGAGGGGGCGACAGGAGATACGCAGTATTTT. This codes for CASSFEGATGDTQYF.

The chain uses TRBV6-1 and TRBJ1-6; D may be TRBD1 (5 bases). V lost 7 bases, J lost 7 bases, and 14 bases lay in between. The CDR3 runs 14 residues. Germline V CDR1 and CDR2: MNHNS, SASEGT. The CDR3 is CASTPGGGNSPLHF. The CDR3 DNA follows: TGTGCCAGCACCCCGGGGGGGGGAAATTCACCCCTCCACTTT.

The J gene is TRBJ2-2, the V gene TRBV7-9; D is unclear. V lost 6 bases and J lost 4, with 21 bases in between. Per the germline V gene, CDR1 is SEHNR and CDR2 is FQNEAQ (reference sequence). The CDR3 spans 17 residues. CDR3 in DNA: TGTGCCAGCAGTCCAACCCCTAGGGATTGGGGCACCGGGGAGCTGTTTTTT. Amino acids: CASSPTPRDWGTGELFF. Together with reference TRBV7-9 and TRBJ2-2, the CDR3 gives the full variable domain: DTGVSQNPRHKITKRGQNVTFRCDPISEHNRLYWYRQTLGQGPEFLTYFQNEAQLEKSRLLSDRFSAERPKGSFSTLEIQRTEQGDSAMYLCASSPTPRDWGTGELFFGEGSRLTVL.

The V and J genes are TRBV6-5 and TRBJ1-2; no definite D call. From germline, CDR1 is MNHEY and CDR2 SVGAGI. V dropped 2 bases and J dropped 3 bases, with 13 bases sitting between them. The CDR3 is 15 amino acids. CDR3 amino acids: CASSYEYEGHYGYTF. For the CDR3, the DNA is TGTGCCAGCAGTTACGAATACGAGGGCCACTATGGCTACACCTTC.

DNA for the CDR3: TGTGCCAGCAGCATCGAATTTATAGACATCCTCGCTGGCTACACCTTC. It translates to CASSIEFIDILAGYTF. This rearrangement joins TRBV21-1 to TRBJ1-2; the table's D call TRBD1 went unverified against the DNA. TRBV21-1 is tagged as a pseudogene. The CDR3 sequence is 16 residues long.

The chain is built from TRBV7-2 and TRBJ2-5; the D call may be TRBD1 or TRBD2 (5 bases each). Judging by the DNA end, TRBJ2-7 fits better; the J call may be wrong. Germline V CDR1 and CDR2: SGHTA, FQGNSA. The CDR3 extends over 15 amino acids. The CDR3 coding sequence is TGTGCCAGCAGCTCTTCGGGGACGGAGACCTACGAGCAGTACTTC. Its translation: CASSSSGTETYEQYF.

V and J are TRBV19 and TRBJ2-3; 8 bases map to TRBD2. Germline V gene sequence: CDR1 LNHDA, CDR2 SQIVND (reference sequence). There are 14 residues in the CDR3. V lost 7 bases, J lost 0 bases, and 3 bases stayed unmatched. The CDR3: CASKGGGSTDTQYF. CDR3 DNA: TGTGCCAGTAAGGGCGGGGGGAGCACAGATACGCAGTATTTT.